This T cell receptor (beta chain) was sequenced in a study of blood T cell repertoires in COVID-19. As for the study in general: COVID-19 samples, acute and convalescent, were from the United States, Italy and Spain.

The CDR3 runs to 13 residues. V gave up 2 bases and J gave up 7 bases; unmatched junction bases: 4. Germline values: CDR1 SEHNR, CDR2 FQNEAQ (reference sequence). Libraries were prepared by immunoSEQ multiplex PCR; TCRdb keeps only in-frame clonotypes and omits some of them. The table has over 250,000 clones, 88% seen once; the top ten hold approximately 2%. Material: PBMCs or T cells enriched from blood (not recorded which). The rearrangement joins TRBV7-9 to TRBJ2-5; 7 bases are shared with TRBD2. This TCR came from a woman aged 60 to 75 in a cohort exposed to, infected with or recovered from COVID-19 (not recorded which). CDR3 DNA sequence: TGTGCCAGCAGCTTAACCCCGGGGGGGACCCAGTACTTC. It yields the protein CASSLTPGGTQYF.